These 32 T cell receptor beta chains were sequenced from one sample in a study of blood T cell repertoires in COVID-19. Measured with immunoSEQ multiplex PCR; TCRdb has only the in-frame clones, and not every one. The sample has about 140,000 clones; about 83% are singletons. Sequencing used peripheral blood. The origin of the receptors is a young man with COVID-19, enrolled during active disease.

This chain links TRBV5-1 with TRBJ2-7; unclear D gene. This CDR3 contains 11 residues. Germline V CDR1 and CDR2: SGHRS, YFSETQ. Trimming removed 4 bases at V and 4 bases at J, with 6 bases between. CDR3 protein: CASSEEYEQYF. The CDR3 nucleotides read TGCGCCAGCAGCGAGGAGTACGAGCAGTACTTC.

J is TRBJ2-5 and V is TRBV28; 7 positions agree with TRBD1. This CDR3 spans 14 amino acids. The V gene's germline CDR1 is MDHEN and CDR2 SYDVKM. J lost 2 bases, V lost 4 bases, and 4 bases had no gene match. CDR3 amino acids: CASSSRQGQETQYF. The CDR3 region has the DNA TGTGCCAGCAGTTCTAGACAGGGACAAGAGACCCAGTACTTC. Combining the CDR3 with reference TRBV28 and TRBJ2-5 gives the whole variable domain DVKVTQSSRYLVKRTGEKVFLECVQDMDHENMFWYRQDPGLGLRLIYFSYDVKMKEKGDIPEGYSVSREKKERFSLILESASTNQTSMYLCASSSRQGQETQYFGPGTRLLVL.

The gene calls are TRBV7-9 and TRBJ2-1; no clear D gene. CDR3 length equals 13 residues. Germline V gene lookup returns CDR1 SEHNR and CDR2 FQNEAQ (reference sequence). With 0 bases removed from V and 4 bases from J, the gap between germline ends came to 4 bases. The CDR3 DNA reads TGTGCCAGCAGCTTAGCGCGATACAATGAGCAGTTCTTC. Protein product: CASSLARYNEQFF. Full variable domain (outside the CDR3, taken from reference TRBV7-9 and TRBJ2-1): DTGVSQNPRHKITKRGQNVTFRCDPISEHNRLYWYRQTLGQGPEFLTYFQNEAQLEKSRLLSDRFSAERPKGSFSTLEIQRTEQGDSAMYLCASSLARYNEQFFGPGTRLTVL.

CDR3 sequence (DNA): TGTGCCAGTAGTGACAGGGGTTCTCTCGGGGCCAACGTCCTGACTTTC. Its translation is CASSDRGSLGANVLTF. The V and J genes are TRBV19 and TRBJ2-6; 8 bases map to TRBD1. The germline CDR1 and CDR2 sequences are LNHDA and SQIVND (reference sequence). The CDR3 spans 16 residues. Losses at the gene ends were 5 bases for V and 4 bases for J; bases not matched to a gene: 7. Based on the CDR3 plus reference TRBV19 and TRBJ2-6, the full variable domain is DGGITQSPKYLFRKEGQNVTLSCEQNLNHDAMYWYRQDPGQGLRLIYYSQIVNDFQKGDIAEGYSVSREKKESFPLTVTSAQKNPTAFYLCASSDRGSLGANVLTFGAGSRLTVL.

The chain is built from TRBV20-1 and TRBJ2-5; 11 positions agree with TRBD2. Germline CDR1 reads DFQATT; CDR2 reads SNEGSKA (reference sequence). V shed 3 bases, J shed 5 bases, and the junction held 5 bases outside the gene matches. The CDR3 spans 14 residues. The CDR3 DNA sequence: TGCAGTGCTAGTAGCGGGAGGGCCGTCGAGACCCAGTACTTC. Amino acids: CSASSGRAVETQYF.

The rearrangement links TRBV4-1 to TRBJ2-7; 8 bases line up with TRBD2. The V segment lost 0 bases and the J segment 2 bases; nucleotides outside the gene matches: 12. The CDR3 is 18 amino acids. Looked up from germline, CDR1 is MGHRA and CDR2 is YSYEKL. CDR3 nucleotides: TGCGCCAGCAGCCAAGATGCAGGGCGGCAGCGGGAGACCTACGAGCAGTACTTC. As protein: CASSQDAGRQRETYEQYF.

This chain links TRBV11-2 with TRBJ2-1, with D perhaps matching TRBD1 (6 bases). Trimming removed 1 base from V and 7 bases from J, with 14 bases in between. This CDR3 comprises 15 residues. Germline CDR1 SGHAT, CDR2 FQNNGV. The chain's CDR3 is CASSLVRDTRNEQFF. For the CDR3, the DNA is TGTGCCAGCAGCTTAGTCCGGGACACACGGAATGAGCAGTTCTTC.

This clone appeared a single time. The V gene is TRBV3-1 (or the pseudogene TRBV3-2), the J gene TRBJ2-5; TRBD2 matches at 8 bases. J gave up 1 base and V 4 bases, and 8 bases lay outside the gene matches. CDR1 and CDR2 from the germline V gene are LGHDT and YNNKEL (reference sequence). The CDR3 extends over 16 amino acids. The CDR3 DNA reads TGTGCCAGCAGCCTGGAGGGTAGCGGGATCCAAGAGACCCAGTACTTC. It specifies CASSLEGSGIQETQYF.

This chain joins TRBV27 and TRBJ1-3; tentatively, D is TRBD1 (5 bases). The V gene lost 5 bases and the J gene lost 2 bases, with 13 bases spanning the gap. This CDR3 comprises 15 residues. The germline gives CDR1 MNHEY, CDR2 SMNVEV (reference sequence). The DNA of the CDR3 is TGTGCCAGCAGTCTCCGGGGGGAAGCTGGAAACACCATATATTTT. Amino acids: CASSLRGEAGNTIYF.

The chain is built from TRBV24-1 and TRBJ2-3; 7 bases line up with TRBD2. CDR3 length: 15 residues. Trimming cost V 4 bases and J 6 bases; bases outside gene matches: 9. Germline CDR1 reads KGHDR; CDR2 reads SFDVKD. CDR3 amino acids: CATSESGTISDTQYF. For the CDR3, the DNA is TGTGCCACCAGTGAATCCGGGACTATCTCCGATACGCAGTATTTT.

V is TRBV2 and J is TRBJ2-2; no reliable D call. V lost 8 bases and J lost 7, with 11 bases in between. CDR1 is SNHLY, CDR2 FYNNEI, per germline. This CDR3 is 12 amino acids long. The CDR3 sequence: CASFYPNGELFF. The CDR3 DNA sequence: TGTGCCAGCTTCTATCCTAACGGGGAGCTGTTTTTT.

The chain couples TRBV7-9 to TRBJ2-7, with TRBD2 identical over 10 bases. The CDR3 has 15 amino acids. J was trimmed by 5 bases and V by 5 bases; bases with no gene match: 9. Germline values: CDR1 SEHNR, CDR2 FQNEAQ (reference sequence). CDR3 residues: CASSRNSGRLNEQYF. In DNA, the CDR3 is TGTGCCAGCAGCCGAAATAGCGGGAGGCTCAACGAGCAGTACTTC.

This clone came up once. The CDR3 bases are TGTGCCAGCAGCGTAGGGGGCCCCTCCTCCTACAATGAGCAGTTCTTC. Protein sequence: CASSVGGPSSYNEQFF. V gene TRBV9 combines with J gene TRBJ2-1; possibly TRBD1 for D (5 bases). V lost 0 bases and J 0 bases, leaving 10 bases between the germline ends. CDR1 SGDLS and CDR2 YYNGEE come from the germline V gene. This CDR3 comprises 16 residues.

The chain joins TRBV9 to TRBJ2-6; D ambiguous. Germline V gene lookup returns CDR1 SGDLS and CDR2 YYNGEE. V lost 1 base and J lost 3, with 5 bases in between. The CDR3 length is 14 residues. In nucleotides, the CDR3 is TGTGCCAGCAGCGTAAATTATGGGGCCAACGTCCTGACTTTC. Protein product: CASSVNYGANVLTF.

The chain carries TRBV30 and TRBJ1-1; possibly TRBD1 for D (5 bases). V was shortened by 1 base and J by 2 bases, with 14 bases between the two germline ends. The CDR3 contains 15 residues. Germline V gene lookup returns CDR1 GTSNPN and CDR2 SVGIG (reference sequence). For the CDR3, the DNA is TGTGCCTGGAGTGGGGGGGGAGAGGGAAACACTGAAGCTTTCTTT. Amino acid sequence: CAWSGGGEGNTEAFF.

This clone is a singleton in its sample. The chain couples TRBV28 to TRBJ1-2, with 7 bases aligning to TRBD1. With 4 bases clipped from V and 2 bases from J, the junction kept 4 bases outside the gene matches. The CDR3 totals 14 residues. Per the germline V gene, CDR1 is MDHEN and CDR2 is SYDVKM. The CDR3 nucleotides read TGTGCCAGCAGTTACAGGGGACAGAACTATGGCTACACCTTC. Translating it yields CASSYRGQNYGYTF.

This clone was seen a handful of times. The rearrangement joins TRBV28 to TRBJ1-1, with D possibly being TRBD1 (5 bases). Between the trimmed V and J ends, which lost 7 bases and 2 bases, there was a span of 17 bases. CDR1 is MDHEN and CDR2 is SYDVKM in the germline V gene. This CDR3 contains 15 residues. This chain's CDR3 is CASTLGRQFNTEAFF. Written as DNA, the CDR3 is TGTGCCAGCACCTTGGGAAGACAGTTCAACACTGAAGCTTTCTTT.

This chain uses TRBV6-5 with TRBJ2-2; 11 positions agree with TRBD1. The CDR3 is 15 amino acids. With V trimmed by 7 bases and J by 7 bases, 8 bases remained unmatched. Germline V lookup: CDR1 MNHEY, CDR2 SVGAGI. CDR3 coding DNA: TGTGCCAGCACCAGACCGGGACAGGGGGTCGGGGAGCTGTTTTTT. It specifies CASTRPGQGVGELFF.

The V call is TRBV18, the J call TRBJ2-5, with D maybe TRBD1 (5 bases). With 4 bases removed from V and 3 bases from J, the gap between germline ends came to 15 bases. This CDR3 contains 15 residues. Germline V gives CDR1 KGHSH, CDR2 LQKENI. CDR3 amino acids: CASSHRAGLEETQYF. For the CDR3, the DNA is TGTGCCAGCTCACACCGGGCAGGGCTCGAAGAGACCCAGTACTTC. Together with reference TRBV18 and TRBJ2-5, the CDR3 gives the full variable domain: NAGVMQNPRHLVRRRGQEARLRCSPMKGHSHVYWYRQLPEEGLKFMVYLQKENIIDESGMPKERFSAEFPKEGPSILRIQQVVRGDSAAYFCASSHRAGLEETQYFGPGTRLLVL.

In its sample, this clone was seen once. The gene calls are TRBV18 and TRBJ1-3; the match to TRBD1 covers 8 bases. Trimming removed 6 bases from V and 0 bases from J; junction bases left unmatched: 10. The CDR3 extends over 17 amino acids. CDR1 KGHSH and CDR2 LQKENI come from the germline V gene. The CDR3 region has the DNA TGTGCCAGCTCGCTGAAGGGACAGGAGATCTCTGGAAACACCATATATTTT. Translation: CASSLKGQEISGNTIYF.

This clone was recorded a few times. The chain employs TRBV5-4 and TRBJ1-4; 10 bases fit TRBD1. Germline V gene data show CDR1 as SGHNT and CDR2 as YYREEE (reference sequence). Trimming at V came to 4 bases and at J to 8 bases, leaving 5 bases not matched to a gene. The CDR3 has 14 residues. The CDR3 sequence: CASSLDRGEEKLFF. CDR3 bases: TGTGCCAGCAGCCTGGACAGGGGGGAGGAAAAACTGTTTTTT.

This clone came up once. The identical CDR3 is also encoded by other nucleotide sequences in the sample. The chain uses TRBV5-1 and TRBJ2-1; D possibly corresponds to TRBD2 (5 bases). This CDR3 is built from 12 residues. Between the trimmed V and J ends, which lost 0 bases and 7 bases, there was a span of 5 bases. Germline lookup yields CDR1 SGHRS and CDR2 YFSETQ. The CDR3 region has the DNA TGCGCCAGCAGCTTGGGGACTAATGAGCAGTTCTTC. Its protein product is CASSLGTNEQFF.

This clone occurred once. The CDR3 region is CASSPRDLGPYNEQFF. The DNA of the CDR3 is TGTGCCAGCAGCCCGCGGGATTTAGGCCCCTACAATGAGCAGTTCTTC. V is TRBV11-1 and J is TRBJ2-1, with D possibly being TRBD2 (6 bases). Trimming cost V 5 bases and J 2 bases, with 16 bases left between them. This CDR3 is built from 16 residues. Germline V gene data show CDR1 as SGHAT and CDR2 as FQDESV (reference sequence). The whole variable domain, remainder taken from reference TRBV11-1 and TRBJ2-1, is EAEVAQSPRYKITEKSQAVAFWCDPISGHATLYWYRQILGQGPELLVQFQDESVVDDSQLPKDRFSAERLKGVDSTLKIQPAELGDSAMYLCASSPRDLGPYNEQFFGPGTRLTVL.

This clone showed up just a few times. V and J are TRBV6-5 and TRBJ2-7; TRBD2 is a possible D gene (7 bases). The CDR3 loop spans 15 amino acids. Trimming left V 7 bases short and J 7 bases short, with 23 bases between. Germline CDR1 reads MNHEY; CDR2 reads SVGAGI. CDR3 protein: CASTSRGGAGSEQYF. The CDR3 DNA reads as TGTGCCAGCACCTCCAGGGGAGGGGCCGGGTCGGAGCAGTACTTC.

V and J are TRBV7-2 and TRBJ1-5; 7 nucleotides agree with TRBD1. V shed 2 bases and J 4 bases; nucleotides not matched to a gene: 5. The CDR3 runs 15 residues. The V gene's germline CDR1 is SGHTA and CDR2 FQGNSA. CDR3 residues: CASSLSGGFNQPQHF. CDR3 DNA: TGTGCCAGCAGCTTATCAGGGGGTTTTAATCAGCCCCAGCATTTT.

The chain couples TRBV5-4 to TRBJ1-1, with D unclear. Trimming left V 0 bases short and J 6 bases short, with 12 bases between. The CDR3 totals 14 residues. Germline-derived CDR1 and CDR2 are SGHNT and YYREEE (reference sequence). The CDR3 nucleotides are TGTGCCAGCAGCTTGGCCACACAGAGAGCTGAAGCTTTCTTT. This sequence encodes CASSLATQRAEAFF.

The chain recombines TRBV27 with TRBJ1-5, with D possibly being TRBD1 (5 bases). V was cut by 0 bases and J by 6 bases, with 15 bases left in between. The germline gives CDR1 MNHEY, CDR2 SMNVEV (reference sequence). The CDR3 consists of 16 residues. CDR3 coding DNA: TGTGCCAGCAGTTTATCGGTTGGGGACTTATTTCAGCCCCAGCATTTT. Its protein product is CASSLSVGDLFQPQHF.

The V gene is TRBV2, the J gene TRBJ2-5; D possibly corresponds to TRBD1 (6 bases). The CDR3 length is 15 residues. CDR1 and CDR2 from the germline V gene are SNHLY and FYNNEI. The V end lost 7 bases, the J end lost 5 bases, and 20 bases lay between the germline ends. CDR3 coding DNA: TGTGCCAGCACCCACAGGGCGGCCCTCGGGGAGACCCAGTACTTC. Its translation: CASTHRAALGETQYF.

This sequence joins TRBV5-6 and TRBJ2-1; D is possibly TRBD1 (5 bases). The CDR3 is 16 residues long. Germline V gives CDR1 SGHDT, CDR2 YYEEEE. V lost 2 bases and J lost 1, with 13 bases in between. The CDR3 bases are TGTGCCAGCAGCTTTGGGGCCACCGTGTCCTACAATGAGCAGTTCTTC. It codes for CASSFGATVSYNEQFF.

The rearrangement joins TRBV15 to TRBJ1-2, with D tentatively TRBD1 (6 bases). The V gene's germline CDR1 is LNHNV and CDR2 YYDKDF (reference sequence). CDR3 length: 14 amino acids. Trimming took 0 bases from V and 4 from J, leaving 9 bases between them. The CDR3 DNA follows: TGTGCCACCAGCAGAGATACGACAGGCTATGGCTACACCTTC. Translating it yields CATSRDTTGYGYTF.

This rearrangement joins TRBV29-1 to TRBJ2-7; 7 positions match TRBD1. Trimming at V came to 6 bases and at J to 6 bases, leaving 8 bases not matched to a gene. The CDR3 contains 12 residues. Germline V gene lookup returns CDR1 SQVTM and CDR2 ANQGSEA. CDR3: CSVQGVGGEQYF. The CDR3 DNA reads as TGCAGCGTGCAGGGGGTAGGCGGCGAGCAGTACTTC.

The V and J genes are TRBV7-6 and TRBJ2-1; D possibly corresponds to TRBD2 (5 bases). The CDR3 has 14 residues. Germline CDR1 and CDR2: SGHVS and FNYEAQ. V shed 4 bases and J shed 6 bases, with 13 bases lying between them. DNA of the CDR3: TGTGCCAGCAGCTGGGGAGACCTGGGCAATGAGCAGTTCTTC. Residues: CASSWGDLGNEQFF.